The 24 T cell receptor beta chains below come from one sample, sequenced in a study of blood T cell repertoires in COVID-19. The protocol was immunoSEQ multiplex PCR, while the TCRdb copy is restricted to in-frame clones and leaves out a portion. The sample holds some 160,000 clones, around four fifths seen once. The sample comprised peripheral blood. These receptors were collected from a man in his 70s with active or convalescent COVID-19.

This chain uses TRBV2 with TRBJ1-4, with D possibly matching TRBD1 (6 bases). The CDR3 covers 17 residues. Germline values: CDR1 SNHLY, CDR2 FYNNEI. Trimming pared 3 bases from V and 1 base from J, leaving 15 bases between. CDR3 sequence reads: CASSDGQGMKTNEKLFF. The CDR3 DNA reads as TGTGCCAGCAGTGATGGTCAGGGGATGAAAACTAATGAAAAACTGTTTTTT.

DNA of the CDR3: TGTGCCAGCAGCCGACCGGGACAGGGCTCCTACGAGCAGTACTTC. The encoded protein is CASSRPGQGSYEQYF. The gene calls are TRBV5-8 and TRBJ2-7; 9 bases align to TRBD1. The CDR3 runs to 15 residues. V gave up 4 bases and J gave up 0 bases; unmatched junction bases: 5. Germline CDR1 and CDR2: SGHTS and YDEGEE.

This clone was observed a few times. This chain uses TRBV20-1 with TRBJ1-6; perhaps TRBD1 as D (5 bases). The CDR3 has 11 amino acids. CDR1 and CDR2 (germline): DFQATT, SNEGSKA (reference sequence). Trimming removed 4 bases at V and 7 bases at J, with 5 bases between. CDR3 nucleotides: TGCAGTGCTAAGGGGAATTCACCCCTCCACTTT. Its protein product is CSAKGNSPLHF.

As DNA, the CDR3 is TGTGCCAGCTCAGACAGGGTCAATGAAAAACTGTTTTTT. This translates into CASSDRVNEKLFF. The J gene is TRBJ1-4, the V gene TRBV18, with 7 nucleotides matching TRBD1. The CDR3 length is 13 residues. Germline CDR1 reads KGHSH; CDR2 reads LQKENI. J gave up 5 bases and V 5 bases, and 2 bases lay outside the gene matches.

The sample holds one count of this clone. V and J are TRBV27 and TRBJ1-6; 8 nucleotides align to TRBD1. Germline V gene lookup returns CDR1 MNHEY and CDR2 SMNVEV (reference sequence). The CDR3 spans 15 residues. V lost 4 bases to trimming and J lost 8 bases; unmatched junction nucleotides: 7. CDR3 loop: CASSSTGAGDSPLHF. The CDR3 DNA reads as TGTGCCAGCAGTTCGACAGGGGCGGGGGATTCACCCCTCCACTTT.

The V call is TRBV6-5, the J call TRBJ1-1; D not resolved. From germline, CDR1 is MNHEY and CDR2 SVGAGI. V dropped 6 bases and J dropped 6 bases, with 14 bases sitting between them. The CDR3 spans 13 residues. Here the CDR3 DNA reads TGTGCCAGCAGACTTAGAACAGACGCTGAAGCTTTCTTT. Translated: CASRLRTDAEAFF.

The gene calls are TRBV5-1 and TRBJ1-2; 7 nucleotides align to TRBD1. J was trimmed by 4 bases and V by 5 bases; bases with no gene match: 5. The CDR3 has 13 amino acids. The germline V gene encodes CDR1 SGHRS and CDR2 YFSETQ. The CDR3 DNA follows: TGCGCCAGCAGGACGGACAGGAGCTATGGCTACACCTTC. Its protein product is CASRTDRSYGYTF. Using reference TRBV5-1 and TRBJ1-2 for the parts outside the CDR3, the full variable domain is KAGVTQTPRYLIKTRGQQVTLSCSPISGHRSVSWYQQTPGQGLQFLFEYFSETQRNKGNFPGRFSGRQFSNSRSEMNVSTLELGDSALYLCASRTDRSYGYTFGSGTRLTVV.

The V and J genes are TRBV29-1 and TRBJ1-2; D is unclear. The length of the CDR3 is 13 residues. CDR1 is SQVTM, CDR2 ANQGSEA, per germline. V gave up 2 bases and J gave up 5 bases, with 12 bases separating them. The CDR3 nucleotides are TGCAGCGTTGAAATCGTCCGGGAATATGGCTACACCTTC. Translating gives CSVEIVREYGYTF.

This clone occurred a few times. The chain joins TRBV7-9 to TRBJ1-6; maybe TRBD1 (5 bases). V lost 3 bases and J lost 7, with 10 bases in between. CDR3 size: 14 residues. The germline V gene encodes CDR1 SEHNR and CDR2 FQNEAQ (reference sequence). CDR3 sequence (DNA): TGTGCCAGCAGCTTGGGGCAGTTCAATTCACCCCTCCACTTT. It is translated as CASSLGQFNSPLHF.

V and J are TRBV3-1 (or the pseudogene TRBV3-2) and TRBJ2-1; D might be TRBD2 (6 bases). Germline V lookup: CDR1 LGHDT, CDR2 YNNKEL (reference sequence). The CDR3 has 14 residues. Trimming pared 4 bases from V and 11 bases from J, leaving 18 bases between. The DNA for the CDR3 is TGTGCCAGCAGCCCCCGGGACTCGAGGAATAAGCAGTTCTTC. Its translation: CASSPRDSRNKQFF.

In DNA, the CDR3 is TGCAGCGTTGGAGAACAGTTCCACTACAATGAGCAGTTCTTC. This gives the protein CSVGEQFHYNEQFF. The chain carries TRBV29-1 and TRBJ2-1; D call uncertain. CDR3 size: 14 residues. Germline loops: CDR1 SQVTM, CDR2 ANQGSEA. V lost 4 bases, J lost 3 bases, and 13 bases lay in between.

CDR3 nucleotides: TGTGCCAGCAGCTTCTTCGGGAGGGCCATGGAGACCCAGTACTTC. As protein: CASSFFGRAMETQYF. The chain links TRBV5-6 to TRBJ2-5, with TRBD2 matching 8 bases. V lost 2 bases, J lost 5 bases, and 8 bases stayed unmatched. The germline gives CDR1 SGHDT, CDR2 YYEEEE. The CDR3 loop spans 15 amino acids.

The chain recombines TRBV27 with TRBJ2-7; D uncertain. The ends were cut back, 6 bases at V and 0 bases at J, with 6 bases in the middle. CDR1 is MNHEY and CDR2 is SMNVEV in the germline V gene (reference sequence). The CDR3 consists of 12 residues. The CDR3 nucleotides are TGTGCCAGCAGATCAAACTCCTACGAGCAGTACTTC. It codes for CASRSNSYEQYF.

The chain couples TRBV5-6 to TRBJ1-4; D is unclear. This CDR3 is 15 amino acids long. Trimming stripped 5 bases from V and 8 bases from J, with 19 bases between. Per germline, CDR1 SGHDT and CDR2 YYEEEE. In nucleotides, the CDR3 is TGTGCCAGCAGGTCCAAAGACGGAGTCGGCGAAAAACTGTTTTTT. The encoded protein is CASRSKDGVGEKLFF. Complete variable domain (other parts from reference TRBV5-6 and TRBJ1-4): DAGVTQSPTHLIKTRGQQVTLRCSPKSGHDTVSWYQQALGQGPQFIFQYYEEEERQRGNFPDRFSGHQFPNYSSELNVNALLLGDSALYLCASRSKDGVGEKLFFGSGTQLSVL.

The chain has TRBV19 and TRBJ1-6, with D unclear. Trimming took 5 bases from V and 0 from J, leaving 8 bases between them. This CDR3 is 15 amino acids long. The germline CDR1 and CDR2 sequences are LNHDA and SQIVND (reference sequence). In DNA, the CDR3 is TGTGCCAGTAGTGGCGGATTCTCCTATAATTCACCCCTCCACTTT. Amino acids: CASSGGFSYNSPLHF.

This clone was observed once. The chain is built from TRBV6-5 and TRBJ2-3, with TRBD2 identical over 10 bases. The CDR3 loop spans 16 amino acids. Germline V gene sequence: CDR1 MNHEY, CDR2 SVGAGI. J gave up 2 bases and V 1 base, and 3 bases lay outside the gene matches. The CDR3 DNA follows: TGTGCCAGCAGTTACTTAGCGGGGGGTTACACAGATACGCAGTATTTT. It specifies CASSYLAGGYTDTQYF.

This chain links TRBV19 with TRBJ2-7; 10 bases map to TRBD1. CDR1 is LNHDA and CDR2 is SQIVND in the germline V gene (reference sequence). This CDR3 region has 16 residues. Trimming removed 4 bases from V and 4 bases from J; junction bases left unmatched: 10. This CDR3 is CASSTGTGAPEYEQYF. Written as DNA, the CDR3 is TGTGCCAGTAGTACTGGGACAGGGGCGCCGGAATACGAGCAGTACTTC.

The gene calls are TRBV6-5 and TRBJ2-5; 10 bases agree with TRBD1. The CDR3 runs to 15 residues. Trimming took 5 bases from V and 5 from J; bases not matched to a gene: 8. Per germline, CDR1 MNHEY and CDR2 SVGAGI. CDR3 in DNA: TGTGCCAGCAGTCATGGACAGGGGGGTTGGGAGACCCAGTACTTC. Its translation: CASSHGQGGWETQYF.

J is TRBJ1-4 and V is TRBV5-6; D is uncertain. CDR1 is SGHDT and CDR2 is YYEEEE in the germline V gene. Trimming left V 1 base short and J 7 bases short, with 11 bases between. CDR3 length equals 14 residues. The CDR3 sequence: CASSLTHSGEKLFF. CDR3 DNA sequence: TGTGCCAGCAGCTTGACCCATTCGGGTGAAAAACTGTTTTTT. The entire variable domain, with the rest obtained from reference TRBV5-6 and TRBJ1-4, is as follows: DAGVTQSPTHLIKTRGQQVTLRCSPKSGHDTVSWYQQALGQGPQFIFQYYEEEERQRGNFPDRFSGHQFPNYSSELNVNALLLGDSALYLCASSLTHSGEKLFFGSGTQLSVL.

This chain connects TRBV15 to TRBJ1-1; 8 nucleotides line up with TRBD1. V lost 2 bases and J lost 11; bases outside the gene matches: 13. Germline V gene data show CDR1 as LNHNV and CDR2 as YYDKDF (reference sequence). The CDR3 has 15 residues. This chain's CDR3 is CATSRISQGGVDAFF. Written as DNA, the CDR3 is TGTGCCACCAGCAGAATTTCACAGGGGGGGGTGGATGCTTTCTTT.

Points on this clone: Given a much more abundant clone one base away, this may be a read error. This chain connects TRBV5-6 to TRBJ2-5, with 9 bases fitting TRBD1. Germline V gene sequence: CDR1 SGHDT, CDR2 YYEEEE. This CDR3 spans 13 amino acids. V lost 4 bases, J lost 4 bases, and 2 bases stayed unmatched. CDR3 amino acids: CASSQTGGETQYF. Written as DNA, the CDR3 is TGTGCCAGCAGCCAGACAGGGGGAGAGACCCAGTACTTC.

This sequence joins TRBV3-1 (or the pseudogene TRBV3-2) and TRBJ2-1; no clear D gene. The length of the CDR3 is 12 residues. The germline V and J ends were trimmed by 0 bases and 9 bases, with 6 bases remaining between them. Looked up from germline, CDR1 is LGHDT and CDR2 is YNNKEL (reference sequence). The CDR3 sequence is CASSQEHAEQFF. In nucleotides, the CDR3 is TGTGCCAGCAGCCAAGAACACGCTGAGCAGTTCTTC.

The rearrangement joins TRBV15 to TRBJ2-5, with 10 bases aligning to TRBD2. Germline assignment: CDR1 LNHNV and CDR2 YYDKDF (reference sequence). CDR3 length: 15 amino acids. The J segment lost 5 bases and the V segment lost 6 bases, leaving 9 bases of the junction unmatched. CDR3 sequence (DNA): TGTGCCACCAGTACTAGCGGGGTTAGTTGGGAGACCCAGTACTTC. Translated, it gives CATSTSGVSWETQYF.

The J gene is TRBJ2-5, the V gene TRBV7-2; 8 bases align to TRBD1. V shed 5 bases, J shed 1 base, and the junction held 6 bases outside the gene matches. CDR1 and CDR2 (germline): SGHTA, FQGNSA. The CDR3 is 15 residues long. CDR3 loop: CASSPRTGPQETQYF. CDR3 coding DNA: TGTGCCAGCAGCCCCCGGACAGGGCCCCAAGAGACCCAGTACTTC.